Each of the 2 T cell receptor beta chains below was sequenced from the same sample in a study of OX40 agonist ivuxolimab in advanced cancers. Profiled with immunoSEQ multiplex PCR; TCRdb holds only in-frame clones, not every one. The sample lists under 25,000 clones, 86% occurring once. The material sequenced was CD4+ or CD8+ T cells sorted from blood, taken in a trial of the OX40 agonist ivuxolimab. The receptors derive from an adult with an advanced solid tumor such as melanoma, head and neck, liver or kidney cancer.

CDR3 sequence reads: CASSGDTFTDTQYF. The CDR3 region has the DNA TGTGCCAGCAGCGGGGACACCTTCACAGATACGCAGTATTTT. The chain carries TRBV5-5 and TRBJ2-3; weak D call: TRBD1 (6 bases). From germline, CDR1 is SGHKS and CDR2 YYEKEE (reference sequence). Trimming cost V 4 bases and J 2 bases, with 11 bases left between them. CDR3 length: 14 amino acids.

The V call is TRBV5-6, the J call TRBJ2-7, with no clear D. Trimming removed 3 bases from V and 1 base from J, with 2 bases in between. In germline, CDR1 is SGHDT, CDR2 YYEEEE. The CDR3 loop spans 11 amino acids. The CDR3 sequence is CASSSSYEQYF. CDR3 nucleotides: TGTGCCAGCAGCTCTTCCTACGAGCAGTACTTC. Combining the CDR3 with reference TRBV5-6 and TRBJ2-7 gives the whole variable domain DAGVTQSPTHLIKTRGQQVTLRCSPKSGHDTVSWYQQALGQGPQFIFQYYEEEERQRGNFPDRFSGHQFPNYSSELNVNALLLGDSALYLCASSSSYEQYFGPGTRLTVT.